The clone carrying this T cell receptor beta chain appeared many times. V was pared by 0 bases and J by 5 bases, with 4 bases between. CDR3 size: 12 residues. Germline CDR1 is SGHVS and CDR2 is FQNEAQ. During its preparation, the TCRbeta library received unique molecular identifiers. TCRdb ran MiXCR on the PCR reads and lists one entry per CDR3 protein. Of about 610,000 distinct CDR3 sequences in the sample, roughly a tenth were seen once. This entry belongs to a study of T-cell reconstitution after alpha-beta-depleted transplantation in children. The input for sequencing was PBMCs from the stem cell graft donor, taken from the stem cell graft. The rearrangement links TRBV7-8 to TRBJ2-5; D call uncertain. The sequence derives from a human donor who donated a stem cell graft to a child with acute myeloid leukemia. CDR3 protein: CASSLASETQYF. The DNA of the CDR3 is TGTGCCAGCAGCTTAGCATCCGAGACCCAGTACTTC.